A single sample gave rise to the 20 T cell receptor beta chains below, sequenced in a study of CD8 T cells in Susac syndrome. The RNA, about 0.45 to 1 ug, was put through reverse transcription using random hexamers. TCRdb re-derived calls from the immunoSEQ multiplex PCR reads in MiXCR, one entry per CDR3 protein. The sample carries about 110,000 distinct CDR3 sequences, around 94% recorded once. The sequenced sample consisted of CD8+ T cells from PBMCs. Receptor source: a human donor with Susac syndrome.

The chain links TRBV9 to TRBJ1-2; 10 bases align to TRBD1. Unmatched junction bases numbered 4, after V lost 3 bases and J lost 2 bases. Germline V CDR1 and CDR2: SGDLS, YYNGEE. This CDR3 region has 15 residues. CDR3 amino acids: CASSAGTGDNYGYTF. The CDR3 DNA sequence: TGTGCCAGCAGCGCGGGGACAGGGGACAACTATGGCTACACCTTC.

This chain links TRBV3-1 with TRBJ1-2; unclear D gene. Germline lookup yields CDR1 LGHDT and CDR2 YNNKEL (reference sequence). This CDR3 has 16 residues. V was shortened by 0 bases and J by 2 bases, with 13 bases between the two germline ends. CDR3 sequence: CASSQDGAPTNYGYTF. The CDR3 bases are TGTGCCAGCAGCCAAGATGGAGCTCCCACAAACTATGGCTACACCTTC.

This clonotype turned up a few times. The V gene is TRBV13, the J gene TRBJ2-7, with 7 bases that match TRBD1. Germline loops: CDR1 PRHDT, CDR2 FYEKMQ (reference sequence). There are 15 residues in the CDR3. V dropped 0 bases and J dropped 2; count of bases not matched to a gene: 4. The CDR3 loop reads CASSLGQGNTYEQYF. For the CDR3, the DNA is TGTGCCAGCAGCTTAGGACAGGGGAACACCTACGAGCAGTACTTC. Combining the CDR3 with reference TRBV13 and TRBJ2-7 gives the whole variable domain AAGVIQSPRHLIKEKRETATLKCYPIPRHDTVYWYQQGPGQDPQFLISFYEKMQSDKGSIPDRFSAQQFSDYHSELNMSSLELGDSALYFCASSLGQGNTYEQYFGPGTRLTVT.

The J gene is TRBJ1-2, the V gene TRBV4-3, with D uncertain. Germline CDR1 LGHNA, CDR2 YSLEER. CDR3 length equals 15 residues. Trimming took off 3 bases at V and 2 bases at J, with 13 bases between the two ends. This CDR3 reads CASSQARAANYGYTF. In DNA, the CDR3 is TGCGCCAGCAGCCAGGCGCGGGCAGCGAACTATGGCTACACCTTC.

This chain joins TRBV7-8 and TRBJ2-2, with 7 bases matching TRBD1. The CDR3 contains 17 residues. The germline gives CDR1 SGHVS, CDR2 FQNEAQ. Unmatched junction bases numbered 12, after V lost 5 bases and J lost 3 bases. The CDR3 sequence is CASSPVPRGRDTGELFF. The CDR3 nucleotides read TGTGCCAGCAGCCCCGTTCCGAGGGGGCGGGACACCGGGGAGCTGTTTTTT.

The rearrangement uses TRBV14 and TRBJ2-3, with D unclear. There are 14 residues in the CDR3. The germline CDR1 and CDR2 sequences are SGHDN and FVKESK. V lost 0 bases and J 3 bases, leaving 7 bases between the germline ends. The CDR3 loop reads CASSQERWTDTQYF. The CDR3, as DNA: TGTGCCAGCAGCCAAGAGAGATGGACAGATACGCAGTATTTT.

In its sample, this clonotype was seen once. The gene calls are TRBV9 and TRBJ2-7; D perhaps matches TRBD1 (6 bases). Trimming left V 0 bases short and J 3 bases short, with 13 bases between. Looked up from germline, CDR1 is SGDLS and CDR2 is YYNGEE. The CDR3 is made up of 15 amino acids. DNA of the CDR3: TGTGCCAGCAGCGTAGTTCCAGGGGTTTTCTACGAGCAGTACTTC. Its protein is CASSVVPGVFYEQYF.

V usage is TRBV20-1 and J usage is TRBJ2-1; 11 nucleotides match TRBD2. Germline CDR1 DFQATT, CDR2 SNEGSKA (reference sequence). V lost 4 bases, J lost 7 bases, and 9 bases stayed unmatched. The CDR3 totals 15 residues. CDR3 in DNA: TGCAGTGCTACCCCCCTAGCGGGGGGTGGGAATGAGCAGTTCTTC. Its translation: CSATPLAGGGNEQFF.

The chain recombines TRBV19 with TRBJ1-6; D is unclear. The CDR3 has 15 residues. From germline, CDR1 is LNHDA and CDR2 SQIVND (reference sequence). V was trimmed by 7 bases and J by 0 bases, leaving 10 bases between them. CDR3 region: CASTVGSSYNSPLHF. CDR3 coding DNA: TGTGCCAGTACCGTGGGAAGCTCCTATAATTCACCCCTCCACTTT.

The V and J genes are TRBV9 and TRBJ1-1; 8 bases agree with TRBD1. With 4 bases clipped from V and 11 bases from J, the junction kept 13 bases outside the gene matches. The CDR3 spans 14 residues. Germline assignment: CDR1 SGDLS and CDR2 YYNGEE. CDR3: CASSSGQASLWAFF. The CDR3 DNA follows: TGTGCCAGCAGCTCGGGACAGGCCTCCCTCTGGGCTTTCTTT.

This chain connects TRBV29-1 to TRBJ2-3; D is perhaps TRBD1 or TRBD2 (6 bases each). CDR1 is SQVTM and CDR2 is ANQGSEA in the germline V gene. The CDR3 runs 14 residues. V gave up 8 bases and J gave up 2 bases, with 17 bases separating them. For the CDR3, the DNA is TGCAGCCACAAAGGGGGGCCCCACACAGATACGCAGTATTTT. Residues: CSHKGGPHTDTQYF.

The chain employs TRBV25-1 and TRBJ2-1; D is uncertain. Germline CDR1 is MGHDK and CDR2 is SYGVNS. The CDR3 has 14 residues. Trimming took 8 bases from V and 5 from J, leaving 16 bases between them. CDR3 sequence: CASGPASPHNEQFF. CDR3 DNA: TGTGCCAGCGGACCGGCTAGTCCCCACAATGAGCAGTTCTTC.

The chain has TRBV20-1 and TRBJ2-1; the D is unclear. Between the trimmed V and J ends, which lost 5 bases and 8 bases, there was a span of 10 bases. This CDR3 has 11 residues. Germline V lookup: CDR1 DFQATT, CDR2 SNEGSKA (reference sequence). The CDR3 DNA reads as TGCAGTGCTCCCTTCGTAGATGAGCAGTTCTTC. This encodes CSAPFVDEQFF.

This clonotype was observed once. V gene TRBV11-2 combines with J gene TRBJ1-1; 7 bases agree with TRBD1. The CDR3 consists of 14 residues. V dropped 3 bases and J dropped 7; count of bases not matched to a gene: 8. Germline V gene sequence: CDR1 SGHAT, CDR2 FQNNGV. The CDR3: CASSFDTGAGEAFF. The CDR3 nucleotides read TGTGCCAGCAGCTTCGATACAGGGGCTGGTGAAGCTTTCTTT.

The rearrangement joins TRBV24-1 to TRBJ2-5, with D uncertain. CDR1 is KGHDR and CDR2 is SFDVKD in the germline V gene. The CDR3 has 13 amino acids. Between the trimmed V and J ends, which lost 0 bases and 5 bases, there was a span of 6 bases. DNA of the CDR3: TGTGCCACCAGTGATTTGCAAGGGGAGACCCAGTACTTC. Amino acid sequence: CATSDLQGETQYF.

The rearrangement links TRBV9 to TRBJ2-7; 9 bases map to TRBD2. CDR3 length: 15 residues. Trimming at V came to 4 bases and at J to 4 bases, leaving 9 bases not matched to a gene. Looked up from germline, CDR1 is SGDLS and CDR2 is YYNGEE. The CDR3 protein is CASSPSGTSSYEQYF. The CDR3 DNA reads TGTGCCAGCAGCCCCTCCGGGACTAGCAGTTACGAGCAGTACTTC.

The chain combines TRBV9 with TRBJ1-3, with a weak D call TRBD1 (5 bases). In germline, CDR1 is SGDLS, CDR2 YYNGEE. V was cut by 3 bases and J by 4 bases, with 14 bases left in between. The length of the CDR3 is 15 residues. The CDR3 DNA is TGTGCCAGCAGCGCCGAAGCTGGGGCAGGAAACACCATATATTTT. This codes for CASSAEAGAGNTIYF.

V gene TRBV12-3 or TRBV12-4 combines with J gene TRBJ2-2; D is ambiguous. V lost 3 bases to trimming and J lost 2 bases, with 7 bases between them. The CDR3 is made up of 14 amino acids. CDR3 nucleotides: TGTGCCAGCAGTTTTAACGGTAACACCGGGGAGCTGTTTTTT. This translates into CASSFNGNTGELFF.

In DNA, the CDR3 is TGTGCCAGCAGTTTCGGGGCGAGCTCCTACAATGAGCAGTTCTTC. This encodes CASSFGASSYNEQFF. V and J are TRBV6-5 and TRBJ2-1; either TRBD1 or TRBD2 may supply D (5 bases each). Germline CDR1 reads MNHEY; CDR2 reads SVGAGI. V was clipped by 4 bases and J by 0 bases, with 10 bases between them. This CDR3 comprises 15 residues.

The V and J genes are TRBV6-5 and TRBJ2-1; 8 bases are a match to TRBD2. Trimming removed 8 bases from V and 5 bases from J; junction bases left unmatched: 5. The CDR3 length is 13 residues. Per germline, CDR1 MNHEY and CDR2 SVGAGI. The CDR3 is CASGLAGHNEQFF. The CDR3 DNA reads as TGTGCCAGCGGGCTAGCGGGCCACAATGAGCAGTTCTTC.